This T cell receptor (beta chain) came from a study of shared clonotypes between healthy human individuals. Repertoires were generated with immunoSEQ multiplex PCR, while TCRdb's copy carries only in-frame clones and drops some. The sample consists of approximately 2.5 million clones, 93% of them appearing once. CDR3 length: 15 amino acids. CDR1 is SGHRS, CDR2 YFSETQ, per germline. The V and J ends lost 2 bases and 6 bases respectively, with 14 bases between them. This sequence originates from a man aged 18-30 years in good health. Some clones in this sample may be carry-over from other donors' samples. The V and J genes are TRBV5-1 and TRBJ2-2, with D possibly matching TRBD2 (6 bases). Sequencing used naive CD4+ T cells from PBMCs. Described subset: CD45RA+ positively selected. The CDR3 DNA reads TGCGCCAGCAGCTTCTTGGCGGGATCCCCCGGGGAGCTGTTTTTT. It translates to CASSFLAGSPGELFF.